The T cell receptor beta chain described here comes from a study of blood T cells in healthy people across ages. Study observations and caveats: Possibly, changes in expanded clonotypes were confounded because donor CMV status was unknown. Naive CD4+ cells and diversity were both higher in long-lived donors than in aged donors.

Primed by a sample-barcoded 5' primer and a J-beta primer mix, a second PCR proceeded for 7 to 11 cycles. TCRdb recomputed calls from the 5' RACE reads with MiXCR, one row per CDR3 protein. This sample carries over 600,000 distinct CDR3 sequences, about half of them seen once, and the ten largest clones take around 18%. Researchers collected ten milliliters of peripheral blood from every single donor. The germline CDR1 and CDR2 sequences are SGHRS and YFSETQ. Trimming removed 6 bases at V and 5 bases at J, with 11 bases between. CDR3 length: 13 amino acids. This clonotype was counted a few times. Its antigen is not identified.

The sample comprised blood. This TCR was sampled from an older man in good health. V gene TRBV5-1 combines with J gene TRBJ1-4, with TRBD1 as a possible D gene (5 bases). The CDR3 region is CASTPGPNEKLFF. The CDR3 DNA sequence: TGCGCCAGCACCCCAGGGCCAAATGAAAAACTGTTTTTT.